The sequence of this TCR beta chain was determined in a study of regulatory T cells in long-lasting Graves disease. Described time point: persistent/refractory GD, antithyroid drugs over 5 years with positive TRAb. PBMC-extracted RNA yielded the TCR library. The CDR3 spans 16 residues. Looked up from germline, CDR1 is MDHEN and CDR2 is SYDVKM. The V and J ends lost 4 bases and 3 bases respectively, with 15 bases between them. This clonotype came up many times. The antigen is undetermined. With iRepertoire HTBI primers and Arm-PCR of CDR3 regions, TCR beta libraries were built. One entry per CDR3 protein results from TCRdb running MiXCR on the multiplex PCR reads. The sample lists about 430,000 distinct CDR3 sequences, 20% to 25% occurring once. Overall study findings and caveats: Repertoires from persistent disease leaned toward TRBV28, TRBJ1-2 and TRBJ2-5.

The chain has TRBV28 and TRBJ1-4, with a tentative D call TRBD1 (5 bases). This sequence originates from a female donor with Graves disease. Sequenced here: peripheral blood mononuclear cells (PBMCs), sampled when the disease was refractory, from a patient treated with antithyroid drugs. The CDR3 is CASSWGGVSSNEKLFF. Written as DNA, the CDR3 is TGTGCCAGCAGTTGGGGGGGGGTGTCTTCTAATGAAAAACTGTTTTTT.